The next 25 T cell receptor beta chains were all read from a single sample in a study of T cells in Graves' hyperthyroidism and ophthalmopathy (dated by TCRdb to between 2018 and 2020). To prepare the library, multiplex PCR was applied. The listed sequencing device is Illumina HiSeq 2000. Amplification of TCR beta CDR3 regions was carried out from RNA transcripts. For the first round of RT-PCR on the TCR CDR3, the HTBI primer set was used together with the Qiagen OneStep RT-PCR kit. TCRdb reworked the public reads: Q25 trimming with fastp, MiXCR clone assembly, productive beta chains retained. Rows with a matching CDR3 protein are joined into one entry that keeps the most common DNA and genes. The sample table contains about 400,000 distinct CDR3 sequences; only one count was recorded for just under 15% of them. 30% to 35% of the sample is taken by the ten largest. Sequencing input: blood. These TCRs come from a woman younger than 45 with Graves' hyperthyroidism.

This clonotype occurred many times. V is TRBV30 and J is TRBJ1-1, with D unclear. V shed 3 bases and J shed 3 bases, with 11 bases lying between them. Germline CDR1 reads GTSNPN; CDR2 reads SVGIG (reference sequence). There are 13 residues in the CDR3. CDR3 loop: CAWRYSTDTEAFF. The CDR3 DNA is TGTGCCTGGAGGTACTCGACCGACACTGAAGCTTTCTTT. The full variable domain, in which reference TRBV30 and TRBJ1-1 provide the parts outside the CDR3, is SQTIHQWPATLVQPVGSPLSLECTVEGTSNPNLYWYRQAAGRGLQLLFYSVGIGQISSEVPQNLSASRPQDRQFILSSKKLLLSDSGFYLCAWRYSTDTEAFFGQGTRLTVV.

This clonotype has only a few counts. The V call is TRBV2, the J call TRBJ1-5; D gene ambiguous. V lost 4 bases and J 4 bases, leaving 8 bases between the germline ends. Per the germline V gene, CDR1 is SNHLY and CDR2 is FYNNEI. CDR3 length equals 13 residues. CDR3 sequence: CASSGDLNQPQHF. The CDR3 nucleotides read TGTGCCAGCAGTGGGGATTTGAATCAGCCCCAGCATTTT.

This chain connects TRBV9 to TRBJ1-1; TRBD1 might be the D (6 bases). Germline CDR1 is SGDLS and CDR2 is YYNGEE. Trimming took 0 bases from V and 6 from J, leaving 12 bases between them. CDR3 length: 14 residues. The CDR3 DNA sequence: TGTGCCAGCAGCGTAGGGTACAGGGAGGCTGAAGCTTTCTTT. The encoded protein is CASSVGYREAEAFF. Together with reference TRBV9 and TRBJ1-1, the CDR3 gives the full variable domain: DSGVTQTPKHLITATGQRVTLRCSPRSGDLSVYWYQQSLDQGLQFLIQYYNGEERAKGNILERFSAQQFPDLHSELNLSSLELGDSALYFCASSVGYREAEAFFGQGTRLTVV.

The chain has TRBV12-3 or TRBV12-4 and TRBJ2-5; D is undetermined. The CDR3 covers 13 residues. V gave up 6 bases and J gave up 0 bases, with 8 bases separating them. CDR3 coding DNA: TGTGCCAGCAGCCCCTGGGACCAAGAGACCCAGTACTTC. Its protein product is CASSPWDQETQYF.

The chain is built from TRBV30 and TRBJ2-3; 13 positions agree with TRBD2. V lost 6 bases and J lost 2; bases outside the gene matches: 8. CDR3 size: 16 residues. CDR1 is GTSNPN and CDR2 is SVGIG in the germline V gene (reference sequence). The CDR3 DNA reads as TGTGCCTGCCAAACTAGCGGGAGGGCCCTCACAGATACGCAGTATTTT. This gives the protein CACQTSGRALTDTQYF.

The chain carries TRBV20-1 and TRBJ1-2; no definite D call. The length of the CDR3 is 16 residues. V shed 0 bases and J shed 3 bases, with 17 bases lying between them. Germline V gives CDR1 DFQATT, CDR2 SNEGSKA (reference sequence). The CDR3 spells CSARDLKDPGDYGYTF. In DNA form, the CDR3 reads TGCAGTGCTAGAGATCTGAAGGACCCAGGCGACTATGGCTACACCTTC.

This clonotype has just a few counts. The CDR3 region is CASDSQGRETQYF. The CDR3 DNA follows: TGTGCCAGCGACAGCCAAGGTCGAGAGACCCAGTACTTC. The chain recombines TRBV2 with TRBJ2-5, with D maybe TRBD1 (5 bases). Trimming took off 8 bases at V and 4 bases at J, with 14 bases between the two ends. There are 13 residues in the CDR3. The germline V gene has CDR1 SNHLY and CDR2 FYNNEI.

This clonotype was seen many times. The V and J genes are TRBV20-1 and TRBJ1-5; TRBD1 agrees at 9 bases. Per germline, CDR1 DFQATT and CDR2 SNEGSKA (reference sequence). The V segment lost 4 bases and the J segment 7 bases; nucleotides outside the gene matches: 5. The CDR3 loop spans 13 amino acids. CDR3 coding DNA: TGCAGTGCTATCACAGGGGGCTGGCAGCCCCAGCATTTT. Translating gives CSAITGGWQPQHF.

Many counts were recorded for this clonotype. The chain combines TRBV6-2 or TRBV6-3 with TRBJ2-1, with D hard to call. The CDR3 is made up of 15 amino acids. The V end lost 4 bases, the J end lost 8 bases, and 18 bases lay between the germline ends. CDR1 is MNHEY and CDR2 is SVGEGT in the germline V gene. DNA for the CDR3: TGTGCCAGCAGTTCGATCCCCGACGACATGGATGAGCAGTTCTTC. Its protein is CASSSIPDDMDEQFF.

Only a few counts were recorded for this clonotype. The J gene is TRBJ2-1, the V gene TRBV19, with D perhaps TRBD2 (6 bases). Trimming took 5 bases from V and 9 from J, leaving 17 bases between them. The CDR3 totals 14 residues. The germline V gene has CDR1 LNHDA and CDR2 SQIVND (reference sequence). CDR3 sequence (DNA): TGTGCCAGTAGTGCCTCCCGACTAGGGCGTGAGCAGTTCTTC. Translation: CASSASRLGREQFF.

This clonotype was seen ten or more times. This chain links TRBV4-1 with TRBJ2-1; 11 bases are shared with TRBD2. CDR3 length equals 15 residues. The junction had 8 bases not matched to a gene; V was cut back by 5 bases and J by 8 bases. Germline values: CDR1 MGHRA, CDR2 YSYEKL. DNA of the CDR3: TGCGCCAGCAGCTACTTAGCGGGAGGGAGGTATGAGCAGTTCTTC. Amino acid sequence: CASSYLAGGRYEQFF.

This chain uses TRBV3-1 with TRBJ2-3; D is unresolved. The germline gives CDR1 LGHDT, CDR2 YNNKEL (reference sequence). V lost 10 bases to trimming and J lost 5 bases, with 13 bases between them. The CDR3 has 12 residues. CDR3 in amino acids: CAISSQGDTQYF. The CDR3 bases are TGTGCCATCTCGTCCCAAGGAGATACGCAGTATTTT.

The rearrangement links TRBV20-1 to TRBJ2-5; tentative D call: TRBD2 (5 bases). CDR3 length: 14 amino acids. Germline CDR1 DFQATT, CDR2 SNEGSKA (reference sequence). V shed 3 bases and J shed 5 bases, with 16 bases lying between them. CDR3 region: CSARRAARLETQYF. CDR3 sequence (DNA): TGCAGTGCTAGGAGGGCCGCCAGGCTTGAGACCCAGTACTTC.

The CDR3 protein is CASSLALGPGELFF. In DNA, the CDR3 is TGTGCCAGCAGCTTAGCTCTAGGGCCCGGGGAGCTGTTTTTT. The chain uses TRBV7-6 and TRBJ2-2; D unresolved. With 0 bases removed from V and 6 bases from J, the gap between germline ends came to 8 bases. CDR3 length: 14 residues. The germline gives CDR1 SGHVS, CDR2 FNYEAQ.

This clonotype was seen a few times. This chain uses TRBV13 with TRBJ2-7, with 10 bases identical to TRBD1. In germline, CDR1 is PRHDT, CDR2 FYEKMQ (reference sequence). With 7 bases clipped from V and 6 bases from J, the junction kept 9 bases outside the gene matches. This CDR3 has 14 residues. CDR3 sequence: CASNTRDRGGEQYF. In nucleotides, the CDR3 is TGTGCCAGCAACACCCGGGACAGGGGCGGCGAGCAGTACTTC. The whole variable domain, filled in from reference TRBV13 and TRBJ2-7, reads AAGVIQSPRHLIKEKRETATLKCYPIPRHDTVYWYQQGPGQDPQFLISFYEKMQSDKGSIPDRFSAQQFSDYHSELNMSSLELGDSALYFCASNTRDRGGEQYFGPGTRLTVT.

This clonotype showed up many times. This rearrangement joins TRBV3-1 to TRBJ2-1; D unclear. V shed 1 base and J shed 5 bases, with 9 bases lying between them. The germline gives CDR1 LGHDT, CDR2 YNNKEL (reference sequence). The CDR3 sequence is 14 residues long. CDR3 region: CASSQVRANNEQFF. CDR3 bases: TGTGCCAGCAGCCAAGTACGCGCCAACAATGAGCAGTTCTTC.

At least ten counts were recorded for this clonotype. CDR3 protein: CASSPTGQMNTEAFF. The CDR3 DNA reads TGTGCCAGCAGCCCAACGGGACAGATGAACACTGAAGCTTTCTTT. The chain links TRBV3-1 to TRBJ1-1; 7 nucleotides align to TRBD1. Germline values: CDR1 LGHDT, CDR2 YNNKEL (reference sequence). There are 15 residues in the CDR3. V lost 4 bases to trimming and J lost 0 bases; unmatched junction nucleotides: 5.

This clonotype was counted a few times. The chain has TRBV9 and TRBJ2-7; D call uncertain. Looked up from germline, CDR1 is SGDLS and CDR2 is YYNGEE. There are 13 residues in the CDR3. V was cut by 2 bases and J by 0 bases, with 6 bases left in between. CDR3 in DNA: TGTGCCAGCAGCGTCACAGACTCCTACGAGCAGTACTTC. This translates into CASSVTDSYEQYF. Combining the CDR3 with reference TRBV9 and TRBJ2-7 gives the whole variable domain DSGVTQTPKHLITATGQRVTLRCSPRSGDLSVYWYQQSLDQGLQFLIQYYNGEERAKGNILERFSAQQFPDLHSELNLSSLELGDSALYFCASSVTDSYEQYFGPGTRLTVT.

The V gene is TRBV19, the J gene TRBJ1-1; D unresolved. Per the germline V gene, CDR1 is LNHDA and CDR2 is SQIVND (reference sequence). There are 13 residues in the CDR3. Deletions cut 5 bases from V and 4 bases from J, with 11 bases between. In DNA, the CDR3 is TGTGCCAGTAGTTCTCAGGCGGCCACTGAAGCTTTCTTT. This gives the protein CASSSQAATEAFF.

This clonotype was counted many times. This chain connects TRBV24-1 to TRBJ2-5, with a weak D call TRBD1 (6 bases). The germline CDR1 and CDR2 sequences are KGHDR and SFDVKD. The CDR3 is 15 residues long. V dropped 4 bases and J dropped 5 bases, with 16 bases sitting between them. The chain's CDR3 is CATSETGTHVETQYF. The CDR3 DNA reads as TGTGCCACCAGTGAGACCGGGACACATGTTGAGACCCAGTACTTC.

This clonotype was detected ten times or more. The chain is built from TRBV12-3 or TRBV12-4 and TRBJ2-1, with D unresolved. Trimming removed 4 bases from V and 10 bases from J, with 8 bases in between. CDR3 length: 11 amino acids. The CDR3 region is CASSSTAEQFF. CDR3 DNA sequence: TGTGCCAGCAGTTCTACAGCGGAGCAGTTCTTC.

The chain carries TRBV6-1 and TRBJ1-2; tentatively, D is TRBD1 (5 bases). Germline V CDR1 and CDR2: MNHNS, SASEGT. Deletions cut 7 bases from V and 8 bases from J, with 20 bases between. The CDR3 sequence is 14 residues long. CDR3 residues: CASIKPGGALGYTF. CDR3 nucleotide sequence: TGTGCCAGCATCAAACCGGGGGGTGCTCTAGGCTACACCTTC.

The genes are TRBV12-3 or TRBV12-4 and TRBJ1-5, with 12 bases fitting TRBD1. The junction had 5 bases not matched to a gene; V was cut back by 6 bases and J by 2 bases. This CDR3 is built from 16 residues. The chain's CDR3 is CASRGTGGAGNQPQHF. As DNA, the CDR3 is TGTGCCAGCAGGGGGACAGGGGGCGCTGGCAATCAGCCCCAGCATTTT.

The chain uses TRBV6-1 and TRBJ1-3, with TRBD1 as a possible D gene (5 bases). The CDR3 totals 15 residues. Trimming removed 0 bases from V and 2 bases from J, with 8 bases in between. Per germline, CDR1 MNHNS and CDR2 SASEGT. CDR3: CASSEAGVAGNTIYF. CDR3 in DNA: TGTGCCAGCAGTGAAGCGGGGGTTGCTGGAAACACCATATATTTT.

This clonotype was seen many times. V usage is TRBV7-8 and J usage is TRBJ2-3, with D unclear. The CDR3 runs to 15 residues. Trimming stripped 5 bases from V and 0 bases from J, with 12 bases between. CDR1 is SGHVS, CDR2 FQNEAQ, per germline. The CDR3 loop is CASSTHGPSTDTQYF. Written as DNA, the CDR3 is TGTGCCAGCAGCACCCACGGGCCGAGCACAGATACGCAGTATTTT.